The clone carrying this T cell receptor beta chain was observed many times. Using its own MiXCR run on the RACE reads, TCRdb lists one record per CDR3 protein. The sample carries roughly 380,000 distinct CDR3 sequences, more than 4.5% recorded once. CDR1 is DFQATT, CDR2 SNEGSKA, per germline (reference sequence). This CDR3 has 11 amino acids. Trimming shortened V by 4 bases and J by 6 bases, and 10 bases separated the two germline ends. Sample time point: pre-sensitization, week 0. Specified treatment: therapeutic diphenylcyclopropenone sensitization with weekly scalp DPC. Researchers extracted total RNA from unfractionated whole blood. These data belong to a study of human T cells and chemical hapten exposure. Background on the study: 2% DPC was applied to 2 cm by 2 cm of upper inner arm skin for sensitization. Patients got weekly scalp diphenylcyclopropenone doses over the roughly 24-week study. Chiefly female patients presented with alopecia areata, totalis or universalis.

The sequence derives from a woman aged 50 to 60 with alopecia areata. Some clones in this sample may be carry-over from other donors' samples. Sequences were derived from whole blood, sampled in connection with sensitization to the hapten diphenylcyclopropenone (DPC). The rearrangement links TRBV20-1 to TRBJ2-7; D possibly corresponds to TRBD1 (7 bases). The CDR3, as DNA: TGCAGTGCTAACAGGGGACTCGAGCAGTACTTC. Its protein is CSANRGLEQYF.